The 32 T cell receptor beta chains reported below all come from one sample, sequenced in a study of beta chain features in type 1 diabetes. Expressed TCRB transcripts were sequenced, since all the RNA that had been isolated was reverse transcribed. Using immunoSEQ multiplex PCR, the repertoire was profiled, and TCRdb retains in-frame clones only, with some absent. This sample carries 240,000 or so clones, 25% to 30% of them seen once, and the ten largest clones take roughly 4%. Sequenced: central memory CD4+ T cells from blood. Source of these receptors: a man younger than 40 in good health.

The chain combines TRBV29-1 with TRBJ1-1, with D perhaps matching TRBD1 (5 bases). CDR1 SQVTM and CDR2 ANQGSEA come from the germline V gene. V was shortened by 4 bases and J by 11 bases, with 14 bases between the two germline ends. This CDR3 spans 11 amino acids. The CDR3 DNA is TGCAGCGTTGCGACGACGGGGGAGGCTTTCTTT. This sequence encodes CSVATTGEAFF.

The chain combines TRBV6-1 with TRBJ2-3; D call uncertain. V was cut by 2 bases and J by 5 bases, with 8 bases left in between. This CDR3 spans 13 amino acids. Germline assignment: CDR1 MNHNS and CDR2 SASEGT. CDR3 nucleotides: TGTGCCAGCAGTGAATTATGGAGAGATACGCAGTATTTT. Residues: CASSELWRDTQYF.

V is TRBV11-2 and J is TRBJ2-7, with D perhaps TRBD1 (5 bases). Germline values: CDR1 SGHAT, CDR2 FQNNGV. The V gene lost 2 bases and the J gene lost 2 bases, with 13 bases spanning the gap. CDR3 length equals 15 residues. In DNA form, the CDR3 reads TGTGCCAGCAGCTTAATTCAGGGCAGCGCCTACGAGCAGTACTTC. Its translation: CASSLIQGSAYEQYF.

The chain combines TRBV9 with TRBJ1-1; D is ambiguous. Germline V gives CDR1 SGDLS, CDR2 YYNGEE. CDR3 length equals 13 residues. V lost 0 bases to trimming and J lost 3 bases, with 6 bases between them. The CDR3 DNA sequence: TGTGCCAGCAGCGTAGAAGGGTACACTGAAGCTTTCTTT. Translation gives CASSVEGYTEAFF.

CDR3: CASSESPASGENNEQFF. CDR3 nucleotide sequence: TGTGCCAGCAGTGAATCCCCGGCTAGCGGGGAAAACAATGAGCAGTTCTTC. This rearrangement joins TRBV2 to TRBJ2-1, with 9 nucleotides matching TRBD2. The CDR3 runs 17 residues. The V gene end was trimmed by 2 bases and the J gene end by 5 bases; junction bases not matched to a gene: 10. Germline CDR1 SNHLY, CDR2 FYNNEI. The full variable domain, with the rest looked up from reference TRBV2 and TRBJ2-1, is EPEVTQTPSHQVTQMGQEVILRCVPISNHLYFYWYRQILGQKVEFLVSFYNNEISEKSEIFDDQFSVERPDGSNFTLKIRSTKLEDSAMYFCASSESPASGENNEQFFGPGTRLTVL.

Many counts were recorded for this clone. At the DNA level, this CDR3 is encoded by other sequences in the same sample as well. V gene TRBV29-1 combines with J gene TRBJ2-7; TRBD1 aligns across 8 bases. The CDR3 runs to 11 residues. The V segment lost 6 bases and the J segment 3 bases; nucleotides outside the gene matches: 1. Germline V gene lookup returns CDR1 SQVTM and CDR2 ANQGSEA. CDR3 sequence: CSVTGDYEQYF. CDR3 nucleotide sequence: TGCAGCGTGACAGGGGACTACGAGCAGTACTTC.

This clone was counted between two and nine times. CDR3 sequence (DNA): TGCGCCAGCAGTGAGGTCGCTAGGGGAGAGACCCAGTACTTC. Its protein is CASSEVARGETQYF. The chain carries TRBV10-2 and TRBJ2-5; possibly TRBD1 for D (5 bases). The CDR3 extends over 14 amino acids. The germline CDR1 and CDR2 sequences are WSHSY and SAAADI. V lost 2 bases and J 4 bases, leaving 11 bases between the germline ends.

This chain joins TRBV5-1 and TRBJ2-1, with D unclear. The CDR3 sequence is 14 residues long. Germline lookup yields CDR1 SGHRS and CDR2 YFSETQ. V was pared by 3 bases and J by 7 bases, with 14 bases between. The CDR3 region is CASSSQGRGNEQFF. The CDR3 nucleotides read TGCGCCAGCAGCTCCCAAGGGCGCGGTAATGAGCAGTTCTTC.

This sequence joins TRBV30 and TRBJ1-5, with TRBD1 matching over 7 bases. The CDR3 runs to 14 residues. The V gene end was trimmed by 0 bases and the J gene end by 7 bases; junction bases not matched to a gene: 6. Germline assignment: CDR1 GTSNPN and CDR2 SVGIG (reference sequence). In DNA form, the CDR3 reads TGTGCCTGGAGTGTACAACAGGGGCGGCAGCCCCAGCATTTT. This translates into CAWSVQQGRQPQHF. Together with reference TRBV30 and TRBJ1-5, the CDR3 gives the full variable domain: SQTIHQWPATLVQPVGSPLSLECTVEGTSNPNLYWYRQAAGRGLQLLFYSVGIGQISSEVPQNLSASRPQDRQFILSSKKLLLSDSGFYLCAWSVQQGRQPQHFGDGTRLSIL.

Comment on this clone: This may stem from a read error, because a much larger clone lies one nucleotide away. The J gene is TRBJ2-1, the V gene TRBV4-2; D gene ambiguous. The CDR3 runs to 13 residues. CDR1 is LGHNA and CDR2 is YNFKEQ in the germline V gene. Trimming stripped 4 bases from V and 0 bases from J, with 4 bases between. CDR3 sequence reads: CASSLSSYNEQFF. Here the CDR3 DNA reads TGTGCCAGCAGCCTTAGCTCCTACAATGAGCAGTTCTTC.

In its sample, this clone was seen a few times. CDR3 region: CASTSSSGSRDTQYF. The CDR3 nucleotides read TGTGCCAGCACCAGCTCTAGCGGGAGTAGAGATACGCAGTATTTT. The V call is TRBV9, the J call TRBJ2-3; 10 positions agree with TRBD2. Trimming cost V 6 bases and J 5 bases; bases outside gene matches: 9. The CDR3 length is 15 residues. Germline CDR1 reads SGDLS; CDR2 reads YYNGEE.

This clone was recorded a few times. This chain connects TRBV18 to TRBJ1-1, with TRBD1 matching 7 bases. This CDR3 spans 15 amino acids. After removal of 5 bases from V and 1 base from J, the junction contained 7 bases not matched to a gene. The germline CDR1 and CDR2 sequences are KGHSH and LQKENI. For the CDR3, the DNA is TGTGCCAGCTCAGGGAGTACAGGGGCGAACACTGAAGCTTTCTTT. Its protein is CASSGSTGANTEAFF.

The chain uses TRBV14 and TRBJ1-1; TRBD1 might be the D (5 bases). The V end lost 1 base, the J end lost 3 bases, and 12 bases lay between the germline ends. The length of the CDR3 is 15 residues. Germline-derived CDR1 and CDR2 are SGHDN and FVKESK. The CDR3 DNA reads TGTGCCAGCAGCCAAGTAGGGGCCGGACACACTGAAGCTTTCTTT. Its protein is CASSQVGAGHTEAFF.

In its sample, this clone was seen a few times. The chain couples TRBV30 to TRBJ1-2; D gene ambiguous. V lost 5 bases, J lost 11 bases, and 18 bases lay in between. The CDR3 runs to 12 residues. Germline assignment: CDR1 GTSNPN and CDR2 SVGIG (reference sequence). The CDR3 region has the DNA TGTGCCTGGGGAGACGGTTCGTGGTCGTACACCTTC. This gives the protein CAWGDGSWSYTF.

This clone appeared a few times. At one of its ends the junction is not consistent with the germline gene, which may arise from a read error. Other DNA sequences within the sample encode an identical CDR3. This chain uses TRBV15 with TRBJ2-3, with D unclear. The length of the CDR3 is 14 residues. Per germline, CDR1 LNHNV and CDR2 YYDKDF (reference sequence). CDR3 DNA: TGCGCCACCAGCAGACGAGTCGACGGTGCCCTACCGTATTTT. It codes for CATSRRVDGALPYF.

This chain joins TRBV30 and TRBJ2-3, with 10 nucleotides matching TRBD1. Germline lookup yields CDR1 GTSNPN and CDR2 SVGIG (reference sequence). With V trimmed by 3 bases and J by 2 bases, 20 bases remained unmatched. The CDR3 covers 20 residues. DNA of the CDR3: TGTGCCTGGAGACAACCGGGACAGGGGTTAGCCCGGGGCTTCACAGATACGCAGTATTTT. Residues: CAWRQPGQGLARGFTDTQYF.

The rearrangement links TRBV30 to TRBJ2-4, with 8 bases that match TRBD1. The CDR3 spans 13 residues. The germline V gene has CDR1 GTSNPN and CDR2 SVGIG (reference sequence). V was clipped by 2 bases and J by 14 bases; unmatched bases: 11. The CDR3 DNA reads TGTGCCTGGAGTACAACCTCCCAGGGGGCGAAGTACTTC. This codes for CAWSTTSQGAKYF. Complete variable domain (other parts from reference TRBV30 and TRBJ2-4): SQTIHQWPATLVQPVGSPLSLECTVEGTSNPNLYWYRQAAGRGLQLLFYSVGIGQISSEVPQNLSASRPQDRQFILSSKKLLLSDSGFYLCAWSTTSQGAKYFGAGTRLSVL.

The genes are TRBV6-5 and TRBJ2-7; D is perhaps TRBD1 or TRBD2 (5 bases each). V was trimmed by 4 bases and J by 5 bases, leaving 12 bases between them. This CDR3 contains 13 residues. Per the germline V gene, CDR1 is MNHEY and CDR2 is SVGAGI. In nucleotides, the CDR3 is TGTGCCAGCAGTTTACCCCCGGGGCACGAGCAGTACTTC. Translation: CASSLPPGHEQYF.

Only a few counts were recorded for this clone. The chain carries TRBV5-4 and TRBJ2-2; TRBD2 aligns across 8 bases. Germline CDR1 reads SGHNT; CDR2 reads YYREEE (reference sequence). The V and J ends lost 2 bases and 6 bases, in that order; junction bases with no gene match: 6. The CDR3 extends over 15 amino acids. CDR3 residues: CASSFSGKSPGELFF. The CDR3 nucleotides read TGTGCCAGCAGCTTTAGCGGGAAGAGCCCCGGGGAGCTGTTTTTT.

This rearrangement joins TRBV4-3 to TRBJ2-7; D possibly corresponds to TRBD2 (6 bases). Trimming left V 4 bases short and J 5 bases short, with 21 bases between. Per the germline V gene, CDR1 is LGHNA and CDR2 is YSLEER. This CDR3 contains 16 residues. CDR3 sequence: CASSPRAGNFPNEQYF. The CDR3, as DNA: TGCGCCAGCAGCCCCCGGGCGGGAAACTTCCCTAACGAGCAGTACTTC.

This clone came up a few times. The chain is built from TRBV5-5 and TRBJ2-6, with 7 bases lining up with TRBD2. V lost 0 bases to trimming and J lost 3 bases; unmatched junction nucleotides: 9. Germline assignment: CDR1 SGHKS and CDR2 YYEKEE (reference sequence). The length of the CDR3 is 18 residues. CDR3: CASSLASGEVGGANVLTF. CDR3 coding DNA: TGTGCCAGCAGCTTGGCGAGCGGGGAAGTTGGTGGGGCCAACGTCCTGACTTTC.

The V gene is TRBV7-2, the J gene TRBJ2-1; TRBD2 agrees at 8 bases. J lost 2 bases, V lost 4 bases, and 7 bases had no gene match. Germline V gives CDR1 SGHTA, CDR2 FQGNSA. This CDR3 comprises 16 residues. CDR3 sequence: CASSSGGAGAYNEQFF. For the CDR3, the DNA is TGTGCCAGCAGCTCTGGGGGAGCGGGAGCCTACAATGAGCAGTTCTTC.

Only a few counts were recorded for this clone. This chain links TRBV7-6 with TRBJ2-1; D perhaps matches TRBD1 (6 bases). This CDR3 spans 15 amino acids. V was pared by 1 base and J by 0 bases, with 7 bases between. Per the germline V gene, CDR1 is SGHVS and CDR2 is FNYEAQ. CDR3 coding DNA: TGTGCCAGCAGCTTAGTAGGGGGCTCCTACAATGAGCAGTTCTTC. Residues: CASSLVGGSYNEQFF.

This CDR3 is CAWSRGRITGELFF. The CDR3 nucleotides are TGTGCCTGGAGTCGGGGGCGAATCACCGGGGAGCTGTTTTTT. This chain uses TRBV30 with TRBJ2-2, with D perhaps TRBD1 or TRBD2 (6 bases each). This CDR3 is 14 amino acids long. Germline assignment: CDR1 GTSNPN and CDR2 SVGIG (reference sequence). Trimming left V 2 bases short and J 4 bases short, with 11 bases between.

The gene calls are TRBV20-1 and TRBJ2-5; no reliable D call. Deletions cut 3 bases from V and 6 bases from J, with 5 bases between. Per the germline V gene, CDR1 is DFQATT and CDR2 is SNEGSKA (reference sequence). The CDR3 contains 10 residues. In nucleotides, the CDR3 is TGCAGTGCTAGGGGAAAGACCCAGTACTTC. It encodes CSARGKTQYF.

The chain has TRBV2 and TRBJ1-2; a possible D gene is TRBD1 (5 bases). Germline V gene sequence: CDR1 SNHLY, CDR2 FYNNEI. Trimming pared 5 bases from V and 9 bases from J, leaving 13 bases between. The CDR3 covers 12 residues. The CDR3 DNA is TGTGCCAGCAGTACCGGGACTATGAGCTACACCTTC. Amino acid sequence: CASSTGTMSYTF.

The rearrangement joins TRBV5-4 to TRBJ1-2; 7 bases agree with TRBD1. Per germline, CDR1 SGHNT and CDR2 YYREEE (reference sequence). Trimming took 4 bases from V and 4 from J; bases not matched to a gene: 10. The CDR3 is 15 residues long. The CDR3 DNA reads as TGTGCCAGCAGCGTAGGGACAGAGGGTATCTATGGCTACACCTTC. It codes for CASSVGTEGIYGYTF.

This clone was observed a few times. The chain combines TRBV19 with TRBJ2-7, with D uncertain. The germline CDR1 and CDR2 sequences are LNHDA and SQIVND (reference sequence). The ends were cut back, 1 base at V and 2 bases at J, with 6 bases in the middle. CDR3 size: 13 residues. CDR3 sequence: CASSIGHTYEQYF. The CDR3, as DNA: TGTGCCAGTAGTATAGGTCACACCTACGAGCAGTACTTC.

V is TRBV7-2 and J is TRBJ2-5, with TRBD1 identical over 12 bases. Trimming at V came to 5 bases and at J to 5 bases, leaving 6 bases not matched to a gene. CDR3 length equals 15 residues. Germline CDR1 SGHTA, CDR2 FQGNSA. The DNA of the CDR3 is TGTGCCAGCAGCCTGGGACAGGGGGCTGGGGAGACCCAGTACTTC. Protein sequence: CASSLGQGAGETQYF.

This chain connects TRBV6-6 to TRBJ2-2; tentatively, D is TRBD2 (5 bases). The CDR3 consists of 14 residues. Germline values: CDR1 MNHNY, CDR2 SVGAGI (reference sequence). Trimming removed 2 bases from V and 7 bases from J, with 11 bases in between. In nucleotides, the CDR3 is TGTGCCAGCAGTTACATAACGGGGAGCGGGGAGCTGTTTTTT. Translated, it gives CASSYITGSGELFF.

On this clone: Within the sample, other DNA sequences also encode this same CDR3. The chain combines TRBV9 with TRBJ2-3, with D perhaps TRBD2 (6 bases). V dropped 0 bases and J dropped 5 bases, with 10 bases sitting between them. This CDR3 has 14 amino acids. Germline values: CDR1 SGDLS, CDR2 YYNGEE. DNA for the CDR3: TGTGCCAGCAGCGTAGAGTCAGCGGGAGATACGCAGTATTTT. Residues: CASSVESAGDTQYF.

This clone turned up a few times. V usage is TRBV7-9 and J usage is TRBJ2-2; 10 bases line up with TRBD2. Trimming removed 4 bases from V and 3 bases from J; junction bases left unmatched: 5. The CDR3 length is 16 residues. Germline V gives CDR1 SEHNR, CDR2 FQNEAQ (reference sequence). CDR3 in DNA: TGTGCCAGCAGCTCTAGCGGGAGAGGGTACACCGGGGAGCTGTTTTTT. It translates to CASSSSGRGYTGELFF.